This T cell receptor beta chain was recovered during a study of early T cells in non-severe SARS-CoV-2 infection. Study background: The study sequenced bulk RNA from unsorted whole blood, with chains unpaired.

The V gene's germline CDR1 is SGHRS and CDR2 YFSETQ. This CDR3 has 14 residues. Deletions cut 4 bases from V and 1 base from J, with 12 bases between. On this clonotype itself: Its antigen remains unidentified.

Notes on the study in general: Comparison of clonotypes with VDJdb favored anti-spike CD8 responses while missing private and CD4 specificities.

The TCR library protocol was used to attach unique molecular identifiers. These identifiers were attached to individual cDNA molecules. TCRdb re-called the 5' RACE reads through MiXCR, storing one row per CDR3 protein. The sample records roughly 52,000 distinct CDR3 sequences, over 7.5% being singletons. The receptor's source is an adult who was a healthcare worker with PCR-confirmed SARS-CoV-2 infection or an uninfected control (not recorded which). The chain has TRBV5-1 and TRBJ2-7; D is undetermined. Sequencing was performed on whole blood. CDR3 in amino acids: CASSPPDVSYEQYF. The CDR3 DNA is TGCGCCAGCAGCCCCCCAGACGTATCCTACGAGCAGTACTTC. Complete variable domain (other parts from reference TRBV5-1 and TRBJ2-7): KAGVTQTPRYLIKTRGQQVTLSCSPISGHRSVSWYQQTPGQGLQFLFEYFSETQRNKGNFPGRFSGRQFSNSRSEMNVSTLELGDSALYLCASSPPDVSYEQYFGPGTRLTVT.